A selection of T cell receptor beta chains follows, all from one sample in a study of vaccination and CD4 T cells after COVID-19. Antigens of these TCRs are unknown. TCRdb re-called the PCR reads through MiXCR, storing one row per CDR3 protein. The sample holds almost 20,000 distinct CDR3 sequences, approximately 50% seen once. Specimen: CD4+ T cells from blood, cultured in vitro. Receptors were obtained from a human donor who had recovered from COVID-19. The CDR3 runs from the conserved cysteine through the conserved F or W. D genes are given only for firm matches. Size is omitted from some rows. Given values are once, few, many or a class for expanded clones.

D gene,J gene,clone size,V gene,CDR3 DNA,CDR3 protein
NA,TRBJ1-3,NA,TRBV20-1,TGCAGTGCTCCCGCCCGTCTGAGCTCTGGAAACACCATATATTTT,CSAPARLSSGNTIYF
NA,TRBJ1-1,NA,TRBV5-4,TGTGCCAGCAGCTTGGGGGCAGGGTCCCACGTCTTAGTCGCTTTCTTT,CASSLGAGSHVLVAFF
TRBD2,TRBJ2-1,NA,TRBV28,TGTGCCAGCAGTCCGGGGCCTAGCGGGAGTAGGGAGCAGTTCTTC,CASSPGPSGSREQFF
TRBD1,TRBJ1-2,NA,TRBV6-4,TGTGCCAGCACCAGAAACCTCCAGGGACAGGGTGAATATGGCTACACCTTC,CASTRNLQGQGEYGYTF
TRBD1,TRBJ2-3,NA,TRBV20-1,TGCAGTGCTAGAGGGGGAGGACAGGGGGCAAATACGCAGTATTTT,CSARGGGQGANTQYF
NA,TRBJ1-3,NA,TRBV25-1,TGTGCCAGCAGTGAAGCGACCTCTGGAAACACCATATATTTT,CASSEATSGNTIYF
NA,TRBJ2-1,NA,TRBV5-1,TGCGCCAGCAGTTACACGGGACGCTTAGAATACAATGAGCAGTTCTTC,CASSYTGRLEYNEQFF
NA,TRBJ2-3,NA,TRBV4-3,TGCGCCAGCAGCCAAGCACCGGCACACAGCACAGATACGCAGTATTTT,CASSQAPAHSTDTQYF
NA,TRBJ2-1,NA,TRBV6-1,TGTGCCAGCAGTGAAGCGCAAGCTTCAGGGTACAATGAGCAGTTCTTC,CASSEAQASGYNEQFF
NA,TRBJ1-1,few,TRBV30,TGTGCCTGGAGTGTGCAGTCGAACACTGAAGCTTTCTTT,CAWSVQSNTEAFF
NA,TRBJ1-2,NA,TRBV6-1,TGTGCCAGCAGTGAGGACCTATTCGAGAGTGGCTACACCTTC,CASSEDLFESGYTF
NA,TRBJ1-5,large,TRBV7-2,TGTGCCAGCAGCGTCTACAATCAGCCCCAGCATTTT,CASSVYNQPQHF
TRBD1,TRBJ1-1,NA,TRBV20-1,TGCAGTGCTAGTCAGGGGGCCGATGCTTTCTTT,CSASQGADAFF
NA,TRBJ1-4,NA,TRBV7-9,TGTGCCAGCAGCTTGGACAGCTTAACTAATGAAAAACTGTTTTTT,CASSLDSLTNEKLFF
TRBD2,TRBJ2-7,NA,TRBV10-1,TGCGCCAGCAGTCCCGAACTAGCGGGAGCTCACGAGCAGTACTTC,CASSPELAGAHEQYF
TRBD1,TRBJ1-1,few,TRBV4-3,TGCGCCAGCAGCCGGGAACAGGGGGCCCCCACTGAAGCTTTCTTT,CASSREQGAPTEAFF
TRBD2,TRBJ2-7,few,TRBV20-1,TGCAGTGCGGCGTTCGCGGGAGGGTCCTACGAGCAGTACTTC,CSAAFAGGSYEQYF
TRBD1,TRBJ1-1,NA,TRBV7-3,TGTGCCAGCAGCGTACAGGGGGCCTCTGAAGCTTTCTTT,CASSVQGASEAFF
NA,TRBJ1-5,NA,TRBV28,TGTGCCAGCAGTTTACGGTCTGGTAACAGGGATAATCAGCCCCAGCATTTT,CASSLRSGNRDNQPQHF
NA,TRBJ2-7,NA,TRBV4-3,TGCGCCAGCAGCCAAGATGTTCAGGGGTGGTACGAGCAGTACTTC,CASSQDVQGWYEQYF
TRBD1,TRBJ1-2,few,TRBV11-3,TGTGCCAGCAGCTTAGCGGACAGGGGGCTAGGTGGCTACACCTTC,CASSLADRGLGGYTF
TRBD1,TRBJ2-7,NA,TRBV12-3/TRBV12-4,TGTGCCAGCAGCCTCCAGGACAGGAGCTCCTACGAGCAGTACTTC,CASSLQDRSSYEQYF
NA,TRBJ2-1,NA,TRBV7-2,TGTGCCAGCAGCTTAAGTGGCGACCCCTCCTACAATGAGCAGTTCTTC,CASSLSGDPSYNEQFF
NA,TRBJ2-7,NA,TRBV11-3,TGTGCCAGCAGCCTAGTGCAGGGCAGATACTACGAGCAGTACTTC,CASSLVQGRYYEQYF
NA,TRBJ2-3,few,TRBV11-2,TGTGCCACCAGAGCCCTCGGGGCAGGCAGCACAGATACGCAGTATTTT,CATRALGAGSTDTQYF
NA,TRBJ1-2,NA,TRBV20-1,TGCAGTGCTGTGGGTATGGTTAACTATGGCTACACCTTC,CSAVGMVNYGYTF
NA,TRBJ1-1,few,TRBV20-1,TGCAGTAATACCAAGGGAAAAGCTTTCTTT,CSNTKGKAFF
TRBD1,TRBJ1-5,NA,TRBV7-6,TGTGCCAGCAGCTTGGGGGGGACAGGGGGACTTCAGCCCCAGCATTTT,CASSLGGTGGLQPQHF
NA,TRBJ1-1,NA,TRBV19,TGTGCCAGTAGTATATGGAGGGAGAACACTGAAGCTTTCTTT,CASSIWRENTEAFF
TRBD1,TRBJ1-6,NA,TRBV11-2,TGTGCCAGCAGCAGTCTCAGGACAGGGTATTCACCCCTCCACTTT,CASSSLRTGYSPLHF
NA,TRBJ1-1,NA,TRBV15,TGTGCCACCAGCAGAGGGGGGCAGAACACTGAAGCTTTCTTT,CATSRGGQNTEAFF
NA,TRBJ1-4,NA,TRBV28,TGTGCCAGCAGCCCCATGGGGGGAGAGGAGAATGAAAAACTGTTTTTT,CASSPMGGEENEKLFF
NA,TRBJ1-4,NA,TRBV7-2,TGTGCCAGCAGCCCCAACAGGGACGGTGAAAAACTGTTTTTT,CASSPNRDGEKLFF
TRBD2,TRBJ2-3,NA,TRBV7-2,TGTGCCAGCAGCCCTAGGACTAGCAGCCTCACAGATACGCAGTATTTT,CASSPRTSSLTDTQYF
NA,TRBJ2-1,NA,TRBV12-5,TGTGCTAGTGTCTTAGGGGGGGAGCAGTTCTTC,CASVLGGEQFF
TRBD2,TRBJ2-3,NA,TRBV20-1,TGCAGTGCCTGGGAGGGTGTTGGCGATACGCAGTATTTT,CSAWEGVGDTQYF
NA,TRBJ1-6,NA,TRBV20-1,TGCAGTGCTAGAGATCCTCGAAGCTCCTATAATTCACCCCTCCACTTT,CSARDPRSSYNSPLHF
NA,TRBJ1-6,NA,TRBV10-2,TGCGCCAGCAGTGTTCAATCAGTATTGGGTTCACCCCTCCACTTT,CASSVQSVLGSPLHF
TRBD2,TRBJ2-1,few,TRBV7-9,TGTGCCAGCAGCTTAGAGAGCGGGAGTACTCGTGAGGAGCAGTTCTTC,CASSLESGSTREEQFF
NA,TRBJ1-3,few,TRBV20-1,TGCAGTGCTAGAAAGGGGCTAGGGGGAAACACCATATATTTT,CSARKGLGGNTIYF
NA,TRBJ2-2,NA,TRBV28,TGTGCCAGCAGTCGGCGACGGGACACCGGGGAGCTGTTTTTT,CASSRRRDTGELFF
NA,TRBJ1-2,NA,TRBV28,TGTGCCATCCAGTCGGGCGCCACTGCCTATGGCTACACCTTC,CAIQSGATAYGYTF
TRBD1,TRBJ2-7,few,TRBV20-1,TGCAGTGCTAGAGATCCGGGACAGGGGTCCTACGAGCAGTACTTC,CSARDPGQGSYEQYF
NA,TRBJ2-2,NA,TRBV12-3/TRBV12-4,TGTGCCAGCAGTTTCCGAGGTCTTCCGGGCACCGGGGAGCTGTTTTTT,CASSFRGLPGTGELFF
NA,TRBJ1-6,NA,TRBV11-3,TGTGCCAGCAGCTTCCTCCGGGACGGGAATTCACCCCTCCACTTT,CASSFLRDGNSPLHF
TRBD1,TRBJ2-6,few,TRBV7-2,TGTGCCAGCAGCTTAGTTGGGACAGGTACAATCTCTGGGGCCAACGTCCTGACTTTC,CASSLVGTGTISGANVLTF
NA,TRBJ1-5,NA,TRBV30,TGTGCCTGGAATGTCGGGGGGCCGGGCAATCAGCCCCAGCATTTT,CAWNVGGPGNQPQHF
NA,TRBJ1-2,NA,TRBV28,TGTGCCAGCAGTCCTACTCCGGAGGGCTACACCTTC,CASSPTPEGYTF
NA,TRBJ2-3,NA,TRBV20-1,TGCAGTGCTAGTGGGGACTCCACAGATACGCAGTATTTT,CSASGDSTDTQYF
NA,TRBJ1-5,NA,TRBV19,TGTGCCAGTAGTATAGGACAGATGGAGAATCAGCCCCAGCATTTT,CASSIGQMENQPQHF
NA,TRBJ1-5,NA,TRBV6-1,TGTGCCAGCACCGAGTCGGGGGGTGGAAATCAGCCCCAGCATTTT,CASTESGGGNQPQHF
NA,TRBJ2-4,few,TRBV20-1,TGCAGTGCGCACAACCAGGGTAACATTCAGTACTTC,CSAHNQGNIQYF
TRBD1,TRBJ2-7,NA,TRBV7-9,TGTGCCAGCAGCTTAATTTCTCGCCGGGACAGGGTTAAATCGGGGGAGCAGTACTTC,CASSLISRRDRVKSGEQYF
NA,TRBJ1-2,NA,TRBV18,TGTGCCAGCTCACGGGACCAGGTGGACTATGGCTACACCTTC,CASSRDQVDYGYTF
TRBD1,TRBJ1-5,NA,TRBV6-1,TGTGCCACTACTCGGACAGGGGGGAGTCAGCCCCAGCATTTT,CATTRTGGSQPQHF
NA,TRBJ1-5,NA,TRBV2,TGTGCCAGCAGTGTTGGTAGGGGAGGTCAGCCCCAGCATTTT,CASSVGRGGQPQHF